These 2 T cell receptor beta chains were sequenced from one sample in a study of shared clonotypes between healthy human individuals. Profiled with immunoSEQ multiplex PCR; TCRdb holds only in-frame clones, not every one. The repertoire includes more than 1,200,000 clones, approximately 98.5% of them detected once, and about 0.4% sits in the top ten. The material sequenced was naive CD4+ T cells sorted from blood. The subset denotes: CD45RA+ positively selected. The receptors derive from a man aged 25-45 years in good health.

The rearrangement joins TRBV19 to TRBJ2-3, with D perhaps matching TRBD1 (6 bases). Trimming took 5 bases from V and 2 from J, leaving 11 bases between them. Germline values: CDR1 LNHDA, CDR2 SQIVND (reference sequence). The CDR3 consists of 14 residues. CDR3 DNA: TGTGCCAGTAGTTTAACAGGGCCCACAGATACGCAGTATTTT. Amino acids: CASSLTGPTDTQYF.

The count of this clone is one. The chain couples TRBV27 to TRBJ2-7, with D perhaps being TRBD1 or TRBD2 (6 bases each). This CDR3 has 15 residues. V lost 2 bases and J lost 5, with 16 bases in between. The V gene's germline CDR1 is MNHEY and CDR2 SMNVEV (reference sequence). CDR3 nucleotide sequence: TGTGCCAGCAGTTTAAGGGGGGCCCCCCTTCACGAGCAGTACTTC. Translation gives CASSLRGAPLHEQYF.